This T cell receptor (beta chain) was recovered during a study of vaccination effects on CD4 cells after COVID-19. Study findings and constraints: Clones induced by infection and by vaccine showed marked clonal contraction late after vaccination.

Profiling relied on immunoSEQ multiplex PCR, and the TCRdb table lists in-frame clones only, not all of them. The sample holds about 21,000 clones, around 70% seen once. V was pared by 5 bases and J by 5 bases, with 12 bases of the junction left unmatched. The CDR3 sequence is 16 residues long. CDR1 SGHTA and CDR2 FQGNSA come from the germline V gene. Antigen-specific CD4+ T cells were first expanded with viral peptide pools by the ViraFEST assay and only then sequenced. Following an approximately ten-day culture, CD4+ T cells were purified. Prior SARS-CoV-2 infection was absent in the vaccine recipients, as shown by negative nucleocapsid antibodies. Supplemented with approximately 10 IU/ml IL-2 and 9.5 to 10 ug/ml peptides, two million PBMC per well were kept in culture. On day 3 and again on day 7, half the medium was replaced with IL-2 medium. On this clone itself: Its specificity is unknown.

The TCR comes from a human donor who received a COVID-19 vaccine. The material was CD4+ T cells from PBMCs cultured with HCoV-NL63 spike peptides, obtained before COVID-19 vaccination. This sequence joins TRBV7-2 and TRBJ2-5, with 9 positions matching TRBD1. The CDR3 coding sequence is TGTGCCAGCAGCCGCCGGACAGGGGCCGCGGTCGAGACCCAGTACTTC. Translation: CASSRRTGAAVETQYF.